Described below is a single TCR beta chain sequence and its context. Study processing details: It was from reference gene primer amplification that nucleated cell counts were estimated. Method: immunoSEQ multiplex PCR; TCRdb's copy keeps in-frame clones and lacks some. From that table come the V and J calls and clone size; the DNA was used to work out D and trimming. The sample has 50,000 to 75,000 clones; 73% are singletons. The data belong to a study of blood T cell repertoires in COVID-19. The CDR3 spans 14 residues. Germline V gene lookup returns CDR1 WSHSY and CDR2 SAAADI. Trimming took off 10 bases at V and 1 base at J, with 13 bases between the two ends.

V usage is TRBV10-2 and J usage is TRBJ2-2; D unresolved. This TCR derives from a woman aged 45-59 years with active or convalescent COVID-19. Input material: peripheral blood. The CDR3 region has the DNA TGCGCCACCATCAAAATAGAGAACACCGGGGAGCTGTTTTTT. It specifies CATIKIENTGELFF.